The source of this T cell receptor beta chain is a study of control samples from healthy donors and cancer patients. Clones were read by immunoSEQ multiplex PCR, and TCRdb kept only the in-frame ones, dropping some. Counted here are 100,000 to 150,000 clones, roughly 84% occurring once; the ten biggest clones make up around 8.7%. Sequenced sample: blood. The clonotype was recovered from a man aged 35 to 55 in good health.

In DNA form, the CDR3 reads TGTGCCAGCAGCGGGGCCATCGCGAACACCGGGGAGCTGTTTTTT. It encodes CASSGAIANTGELFF. The V gene is TRBV25-1, the J gene TRBJ2-2, with D tentatively TRBD1 or TRBD2 (5 bases each). V shed 6 bases and J shed 0 bases, with 11 bases lying between them. Germline V gene sequence: CDR1 MGHDK, CDR2 SYGVNS. The CDR3 length is 15 residues.